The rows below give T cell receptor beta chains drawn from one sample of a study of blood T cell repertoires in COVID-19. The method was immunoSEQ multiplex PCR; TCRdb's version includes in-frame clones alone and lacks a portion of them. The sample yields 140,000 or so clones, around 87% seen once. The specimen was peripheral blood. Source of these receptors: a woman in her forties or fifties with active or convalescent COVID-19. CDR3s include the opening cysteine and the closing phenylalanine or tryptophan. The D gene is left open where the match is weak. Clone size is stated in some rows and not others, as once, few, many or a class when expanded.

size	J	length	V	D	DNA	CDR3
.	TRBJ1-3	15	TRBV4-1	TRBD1	TGCGCCAGCAGCCAAGAAACAGGGGGCGCGAGCACCATATATTTT	CASSQETGGASTIYF
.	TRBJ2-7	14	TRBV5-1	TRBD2	TGCGCCAGCAGCTTGGCCGGGACTAACCACGAGCAGTACTTC	CASSLAGTNHEQYF
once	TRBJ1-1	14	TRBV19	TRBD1	TGTGCCAGTGGACAGACAGGGGGAAACACTGAAGCTTTCTTT	CASGQTGGNTEAFF
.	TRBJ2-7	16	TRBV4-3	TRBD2	TGCGCCAGCAGCCAAGCGGCTAGCGGGTTCGGGGACGAGCAGTACTTC	CASSQAASGFGDEQYF
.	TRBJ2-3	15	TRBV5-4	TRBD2	TGTGCCAGCAGCTTGAGTCTAGCGGACACAGATACGCAGTATTTT	CASSLSLADTDTQYF
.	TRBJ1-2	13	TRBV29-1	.	TGCAGCGTTGTGGTCTCTGAGTACTATGGCTACACCTTC	CSVVVSEYYGYTF
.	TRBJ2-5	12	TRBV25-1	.	TGTGCCAGCGGGGACACCCAAGAGACCCAGTACTTC	CASGDTQETQYF
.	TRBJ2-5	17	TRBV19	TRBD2	TGTGCCAGTAGTATAACGGCTAGCGGGGGCCTTCAAGAGACCCAGTACTTC	CASSITASGGLQETQYF
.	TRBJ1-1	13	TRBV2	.	TGTGCCAGCAGTGACAGGCTGAACACTGAAGCTTTCTTT	CASSDRLNTEAFF
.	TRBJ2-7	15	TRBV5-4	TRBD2	TGTGCCAGCAGCTTGTCCGGGGGGATTCAGTACGAGCAGTACTTC	CASSLSGGIQYEQYF
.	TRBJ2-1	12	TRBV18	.	TGTGCCAGCTCACCGGCAATTCATGAGCAGTTCTTC	CASSPAIHEQFF
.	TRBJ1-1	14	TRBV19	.	TGTGCCAGTAGTATAGGGAGGGATGCCACTGAAGCTTTCTTT	CASSIGRDATEAFF
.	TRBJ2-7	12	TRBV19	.	TGTGCCAGTAGCCCAGACAGTCGAGAGCAGTACTTC	CASSPDSREQYF
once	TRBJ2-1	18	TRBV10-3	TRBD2	TGTGCCATCAGTGACCGTAGCGGGGGGGCTCATTCACCCAATGAGCAGTTCTTC	CAISDRSGGAHSPNEQFF
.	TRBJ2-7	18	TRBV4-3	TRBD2	TGCGCCAGCAGCCAAGATAGGACTAGCGGGGGCAGCTCCTACGAGCAGTACTTC	CASSQDRTSGGSSYEQYF
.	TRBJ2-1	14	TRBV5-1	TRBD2	TGCGCCAGCACGCAGCCCGGGGGGAACAATGAGCAGTTCTTC	CASTQPGGNNEQFF
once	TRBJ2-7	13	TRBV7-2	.	TGTGCCAGCAGCTACAGGAACTCCTACGAGCAGTACTTC	CASSYRNSYEQYF
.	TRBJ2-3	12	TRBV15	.	TGTGCCACCAGGGCGAGGACAGATACGCAGTATTTT	CATRARTDTQYF
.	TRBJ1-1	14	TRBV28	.	TGTGCCAGCAGTTTATGGCAGGGTGACACTGAAGCTTTCTTT	CASSLWQGDTEAFF
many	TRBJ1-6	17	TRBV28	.	TGTGCCAGCAGTTTATCGGGGTCCGCTCGCAATAATTCACCCCTCCACTTT	CASSLSGSARNNSPLHF
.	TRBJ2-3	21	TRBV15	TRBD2	TGTGCCACCAGCAGGGATTCGGCTGGCGGGGGGCAAAGACCTAGCACAGATACGCAGTATTTT	CATSRDSAGGGQRPSTDTQYF
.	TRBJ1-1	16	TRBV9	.	TGTGCCAGCAGCGTAGCCTCGGGTCTTATGAACACTGAAGCTTTCTTT	CASSVASGLMNTEAFF
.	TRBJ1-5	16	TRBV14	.	TGTGCCAGCAGCCAAGAGGGGGCGCCGGGCAATCAGCCCCAGCATTTT	CASSQEGAPGNQPQHF
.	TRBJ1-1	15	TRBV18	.	TGTGCCAGCTCACCACTCGGGGGGCCGAACACTGAAGCTTTCTTT	CASSPLGGPNTEAFF
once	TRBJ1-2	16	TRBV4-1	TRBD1	TGCGCCAGCAGCCAAGAGGACCAGGGGGCAGGCTATGGCTACACCTTC	CASSQEDQGAGYGYTF
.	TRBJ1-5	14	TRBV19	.	TGTGCCAGTAGTATAGTAGGAGACAATCAGCCCCAGCATTTT	CASSIVGDNQPQHF
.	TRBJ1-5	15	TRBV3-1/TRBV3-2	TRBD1	TGTGCCAGCAGCCGACTAAGGGACAGATATCAGCCCCAGCATTTT	CASSRLRDRYQPQHF
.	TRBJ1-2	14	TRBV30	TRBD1	TGTGCCTGGAGTGTACTCACGGGACAGGGTGGCTACACCTTC	CAWSVLTGQGGYTF
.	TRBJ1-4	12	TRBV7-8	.	TGTGCCAGCCGGGGGGGCATGGGAAAACTGTTTTTT	CASRGGMGKLFF
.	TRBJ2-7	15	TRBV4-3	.	TGCGCCAGCAGCCAAGATCCGGGTAGTTTCTACGAGCAGTACTTC	CASSQDPGSFYEQYF
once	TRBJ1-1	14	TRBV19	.	TGTGCCAGTAGTATTTCGGGGTTGGGGACTGAAGCTTTCTTT	CASSISGLGTEAFF
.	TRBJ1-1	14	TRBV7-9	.	TGTGCCAGCAGCCCCCGGCCAGGGAGGTCAGAAGCTTTCTTT	CASSPRPGRSEAFF
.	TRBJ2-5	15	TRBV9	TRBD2	TGTGCCAGCAGCGTAGATAGCGGGAGAGGGGAGACCCAGTACTTC	CASSVDSGRGETQYF
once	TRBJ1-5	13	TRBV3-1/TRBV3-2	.	TGTGCCAGCAGCCAAGCCCCAAATCAGCCCCAGCATTTT	CASSQAPNQPQHF